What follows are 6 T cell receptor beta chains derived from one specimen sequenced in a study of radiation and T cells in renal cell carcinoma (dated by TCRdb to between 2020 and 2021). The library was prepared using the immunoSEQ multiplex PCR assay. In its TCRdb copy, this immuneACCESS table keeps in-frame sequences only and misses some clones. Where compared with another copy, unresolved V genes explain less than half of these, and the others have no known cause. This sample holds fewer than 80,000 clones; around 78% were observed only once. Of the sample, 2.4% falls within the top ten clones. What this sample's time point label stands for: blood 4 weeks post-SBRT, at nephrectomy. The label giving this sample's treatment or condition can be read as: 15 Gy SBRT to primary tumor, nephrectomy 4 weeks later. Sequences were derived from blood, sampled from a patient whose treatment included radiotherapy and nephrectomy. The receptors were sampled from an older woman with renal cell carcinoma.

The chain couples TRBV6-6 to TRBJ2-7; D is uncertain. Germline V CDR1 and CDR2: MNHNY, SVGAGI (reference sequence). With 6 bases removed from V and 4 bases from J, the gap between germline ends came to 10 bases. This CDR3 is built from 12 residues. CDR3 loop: CASSATRYEQYF. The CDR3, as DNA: TGTGCCAGCAGCGCGACCAGATACGAGCAGTACTTC.

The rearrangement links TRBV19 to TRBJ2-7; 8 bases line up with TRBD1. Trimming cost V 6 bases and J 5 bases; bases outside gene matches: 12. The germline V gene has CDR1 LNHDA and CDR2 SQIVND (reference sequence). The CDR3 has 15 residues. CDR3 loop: CASRTGDRGLDEQYF. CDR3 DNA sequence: TGTGCCAGTAGGACAGGCGACAGGGGCCTCGACGAGCAGTACTTC.

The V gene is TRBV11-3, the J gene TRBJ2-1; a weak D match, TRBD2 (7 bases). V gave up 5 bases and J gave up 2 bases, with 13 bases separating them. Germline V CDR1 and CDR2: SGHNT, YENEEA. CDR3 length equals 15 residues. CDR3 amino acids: CASSEIGGAYNEQFF. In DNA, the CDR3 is TGTGCCAGCAGCGAAATAGGGGGGGCCTACAATGAGCAGTTCTTC.

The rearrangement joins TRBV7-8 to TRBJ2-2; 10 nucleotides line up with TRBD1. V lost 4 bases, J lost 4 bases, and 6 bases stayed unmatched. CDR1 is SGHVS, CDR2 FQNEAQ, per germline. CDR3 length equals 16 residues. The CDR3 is CASSSRTGGSTGELFF. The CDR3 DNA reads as TGTGCCAGCAGCTCTCGGACAGGGGGGAGCACCGGGGAGCTGTTTTTT.

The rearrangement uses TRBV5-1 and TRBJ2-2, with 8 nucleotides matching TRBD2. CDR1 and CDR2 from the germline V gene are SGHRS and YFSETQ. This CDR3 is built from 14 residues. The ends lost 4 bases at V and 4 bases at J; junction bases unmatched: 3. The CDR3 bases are TGCGCCAGCAGCGCGGGGGGCCCCACCGGGGAGCTGTTTTTT. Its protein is CASSAGGPTGELFF.

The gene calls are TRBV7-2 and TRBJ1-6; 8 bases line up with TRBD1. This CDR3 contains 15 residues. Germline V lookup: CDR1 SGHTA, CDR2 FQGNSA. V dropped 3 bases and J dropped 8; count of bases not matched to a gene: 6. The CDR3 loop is CASSFQPGGYSPLHF. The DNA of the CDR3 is TGTGCCAGCAGCTTTCAACCAGGGGGCTATTCACCCCTCCACTTT.